This T cell receptor (beta chain) appears in the sequencing data of a study of T cells after yellow fever vaccination. This clonotype was seen only a few times. Its specificity is not known. Findings and caveats of the study: Of the clonotypes, a small share occurred in both CD4 and CD8 compartments.

TCRdb used MiXCR to reprocess the 5' RACE reads, holding one entry per CDR3 protein. The sample yields 500,000 to 650,000 distinct CDR3 sequences, about a sixth seen once. Germline V gives CDR1 MNHNS, CDR2 SASEGT. The CDR3 contains 13 residues. The V end was cut by 6 bases, the J end by 5 bases, with 11 bases between. V usage is TRBV6-1 and J usage is TRBJ1-3; maybe TRBD1 (6 bases). This receptor was identified in a man aged 18 to 35 who received the YFV17D yellow fever vaccine. Here the sequenced sample was PBMCs, taken around 5 days after the first yellow fever vaccination. The CDR3 protein is CASRPGHRNTIYF. The CDR3 DNA reads TGTGCCAGCAGGCCGGGACACCGAAACACCATATATTTT.